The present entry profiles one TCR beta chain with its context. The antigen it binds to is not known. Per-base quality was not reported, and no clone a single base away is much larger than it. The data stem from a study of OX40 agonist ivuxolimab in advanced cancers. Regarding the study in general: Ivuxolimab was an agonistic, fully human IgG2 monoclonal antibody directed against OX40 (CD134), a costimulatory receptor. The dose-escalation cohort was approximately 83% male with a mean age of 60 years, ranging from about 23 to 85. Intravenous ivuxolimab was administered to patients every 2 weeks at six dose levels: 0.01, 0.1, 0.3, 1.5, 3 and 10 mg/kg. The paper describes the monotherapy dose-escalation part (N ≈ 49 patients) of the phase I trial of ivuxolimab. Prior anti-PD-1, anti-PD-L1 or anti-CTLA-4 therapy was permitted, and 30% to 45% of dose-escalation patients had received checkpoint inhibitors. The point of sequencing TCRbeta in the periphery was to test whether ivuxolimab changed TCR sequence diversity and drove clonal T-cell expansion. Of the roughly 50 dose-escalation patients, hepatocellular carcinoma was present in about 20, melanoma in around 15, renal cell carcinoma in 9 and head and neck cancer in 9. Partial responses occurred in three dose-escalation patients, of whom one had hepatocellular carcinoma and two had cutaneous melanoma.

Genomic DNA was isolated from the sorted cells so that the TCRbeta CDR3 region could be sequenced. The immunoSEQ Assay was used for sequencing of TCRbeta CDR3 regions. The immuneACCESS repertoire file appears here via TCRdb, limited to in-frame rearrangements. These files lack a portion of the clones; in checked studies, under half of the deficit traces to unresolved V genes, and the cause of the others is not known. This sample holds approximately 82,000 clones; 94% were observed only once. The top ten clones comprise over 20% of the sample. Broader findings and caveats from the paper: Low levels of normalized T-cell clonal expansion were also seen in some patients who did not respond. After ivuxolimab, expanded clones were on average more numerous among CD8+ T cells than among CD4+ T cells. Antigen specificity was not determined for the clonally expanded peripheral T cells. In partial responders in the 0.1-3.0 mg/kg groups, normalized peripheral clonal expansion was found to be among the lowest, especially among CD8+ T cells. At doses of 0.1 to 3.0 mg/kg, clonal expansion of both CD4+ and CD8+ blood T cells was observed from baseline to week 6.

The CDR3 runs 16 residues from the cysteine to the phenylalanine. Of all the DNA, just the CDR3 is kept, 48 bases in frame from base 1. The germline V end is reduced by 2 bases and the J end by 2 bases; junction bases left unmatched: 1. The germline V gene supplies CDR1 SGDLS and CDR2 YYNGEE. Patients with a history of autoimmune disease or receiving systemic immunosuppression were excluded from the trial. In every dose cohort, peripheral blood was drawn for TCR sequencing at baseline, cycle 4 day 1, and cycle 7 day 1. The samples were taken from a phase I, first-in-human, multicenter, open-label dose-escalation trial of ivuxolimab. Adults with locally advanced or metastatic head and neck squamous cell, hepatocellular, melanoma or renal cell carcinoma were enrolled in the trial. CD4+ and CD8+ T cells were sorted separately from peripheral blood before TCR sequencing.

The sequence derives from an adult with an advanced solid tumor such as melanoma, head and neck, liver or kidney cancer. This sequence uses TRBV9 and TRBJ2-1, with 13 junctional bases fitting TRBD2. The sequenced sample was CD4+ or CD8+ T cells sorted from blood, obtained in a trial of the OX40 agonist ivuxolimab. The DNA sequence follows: TGTGCCAGCAGCGTTGGGACTAGCGGGGCCTACAATGAGCAGTTCTTC. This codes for CASSVGTSGAYNEQFF.